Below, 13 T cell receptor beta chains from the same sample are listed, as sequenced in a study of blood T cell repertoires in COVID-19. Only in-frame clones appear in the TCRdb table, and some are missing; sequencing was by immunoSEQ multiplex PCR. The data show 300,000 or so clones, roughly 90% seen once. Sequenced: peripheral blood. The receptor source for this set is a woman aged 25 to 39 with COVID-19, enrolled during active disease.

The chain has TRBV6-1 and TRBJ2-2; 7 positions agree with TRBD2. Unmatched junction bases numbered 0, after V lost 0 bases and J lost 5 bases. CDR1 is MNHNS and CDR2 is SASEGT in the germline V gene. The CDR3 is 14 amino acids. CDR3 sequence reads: CASSEAGGTGELFF. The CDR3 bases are TGTGCCAGCAGTGAAGCCGGGGGGACCGGGGAGCTGTTTTTT.

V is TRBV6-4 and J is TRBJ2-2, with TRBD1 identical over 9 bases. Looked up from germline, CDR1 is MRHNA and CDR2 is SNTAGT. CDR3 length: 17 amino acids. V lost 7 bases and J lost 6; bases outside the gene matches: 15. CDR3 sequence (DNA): TGTGCCAGCATTCCACAGGGGGCGGCCGAAATTTCCGGGGAGCTGTTTTTT. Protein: CASIPQGAAEISGELFF.

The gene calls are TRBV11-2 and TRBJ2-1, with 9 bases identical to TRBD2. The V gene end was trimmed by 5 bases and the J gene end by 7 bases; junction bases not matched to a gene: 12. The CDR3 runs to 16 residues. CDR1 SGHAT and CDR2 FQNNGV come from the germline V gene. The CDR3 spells CASSPSMGLAGNEQFF. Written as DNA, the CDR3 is TGTGCCAGCAGCCCATCCATGGGGCTAGCGGGAAATGAGCAGTTCTTC.

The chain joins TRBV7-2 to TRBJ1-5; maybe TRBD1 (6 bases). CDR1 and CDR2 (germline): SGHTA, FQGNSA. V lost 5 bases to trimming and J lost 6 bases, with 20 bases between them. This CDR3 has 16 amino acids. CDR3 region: CASSPSRGRFSQPQHF. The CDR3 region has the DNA TGTGCCAGCAGCCCGTCGCGGGGGCGGTTTTCTCAGCCCCAGCATTTT.

The CDR3 DNA reads TGTGCCAGCAGCAGGGATTTGGGTGGCTACACCTTC. It specifies CASSRDLGGYTF. The chain carries TRBV19 and TRBJ1-2; TRBD1 is a possible D gene (5 bases). Germline CDR1 reads LNHDA; CDR2 reads SQIVND (reference sequence). The V end lost 9 bases, the J end lost 7 bases, and 15 bases lay between the germline ends. This CDR3 comprises 12 residues.

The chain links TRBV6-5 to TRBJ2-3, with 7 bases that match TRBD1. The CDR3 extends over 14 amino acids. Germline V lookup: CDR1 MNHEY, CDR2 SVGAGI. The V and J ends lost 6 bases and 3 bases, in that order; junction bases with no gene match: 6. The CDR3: CASRIGTETDTQYF. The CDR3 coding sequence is TGTGCCAGCAGGATCGGGACAGAAACAGATACGCAGTATTTT.

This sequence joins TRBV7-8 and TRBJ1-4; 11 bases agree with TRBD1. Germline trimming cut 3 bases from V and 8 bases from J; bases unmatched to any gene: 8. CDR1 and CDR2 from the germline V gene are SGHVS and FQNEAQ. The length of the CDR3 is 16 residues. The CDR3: CASSLGQGGLIEKLFF. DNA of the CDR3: TGTGCCAGCAGCTTGGGACAGGGGGGCCTTATCGAAAAACTGTTTTTT.

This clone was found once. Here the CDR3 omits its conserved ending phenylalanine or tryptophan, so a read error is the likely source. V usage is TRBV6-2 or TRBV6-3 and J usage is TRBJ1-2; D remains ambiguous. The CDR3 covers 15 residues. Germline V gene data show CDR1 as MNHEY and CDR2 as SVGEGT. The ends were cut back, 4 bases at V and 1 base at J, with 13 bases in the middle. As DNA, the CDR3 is TGTGCCAGCAGTTTTACCCCGACCGATAACTATGGCTACACCCTC. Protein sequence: CASSFTPTDNYGYTL.

This CDR3 reads CASGTRGPGELFF. The CDR3 region has the DNA TGTGCCAGCGGGACGCGGGGACCCGGGGAGCTGTTTTTT. The chain recombines TRBV6-5 with TRBJ2-2; D is perhaps TRBD2 (6 bases). Looked up from germline, CDR1 is MNHEY and CDR2 is SVGAGI. V lost 8 bases to trimming and J lost 6 bases, with 13 bases between them. The CDR3 sequence is 13 residues long.

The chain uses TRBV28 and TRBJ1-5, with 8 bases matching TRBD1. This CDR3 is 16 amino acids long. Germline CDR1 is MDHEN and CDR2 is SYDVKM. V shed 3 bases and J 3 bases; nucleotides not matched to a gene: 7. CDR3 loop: CASSLNRGNLNQPQHF. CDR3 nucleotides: TGTGCCAGCAGTTTGAACAGGGGGAACCTCAATCAGCCCCAGCATTTT.

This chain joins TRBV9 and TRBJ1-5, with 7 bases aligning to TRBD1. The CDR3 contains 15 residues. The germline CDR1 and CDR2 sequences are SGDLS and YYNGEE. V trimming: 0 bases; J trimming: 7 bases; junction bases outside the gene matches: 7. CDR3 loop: CASSVGGGEGQPQHF. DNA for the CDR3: TGTGCCAGCAGCGTAGGAGGGGGCGAGGGACAGCCCCAGCATTTT.

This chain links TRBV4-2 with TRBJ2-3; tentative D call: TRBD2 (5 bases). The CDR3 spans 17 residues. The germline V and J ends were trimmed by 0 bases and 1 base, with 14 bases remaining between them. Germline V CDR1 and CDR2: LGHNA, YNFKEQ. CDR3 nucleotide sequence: TGTGCCAGCAGCCAAGATGTCCGAACTAGGGGCACAGATACGCAGTATTTT. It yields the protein CASSQDVRTRGTDTQYF.

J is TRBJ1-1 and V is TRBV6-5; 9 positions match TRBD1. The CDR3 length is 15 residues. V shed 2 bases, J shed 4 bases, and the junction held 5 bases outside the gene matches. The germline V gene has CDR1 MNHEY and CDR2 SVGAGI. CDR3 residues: CASSYAGTGPTEAFF. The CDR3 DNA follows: TGTGCCAGCAGTTACGCCGGGACAGGGCCCACTGAAGCTTTCTTT.